This TCR beta chain derives from a study of shared clonotypes between healthy human individuals. V lost 10 bases to trimming and J lost 2 bases; unmatched junction nucleotides: 24. This CDR3 has 20 residues. CDR1 and CDR2 (germline): LNHDA, SQIVND (reference sequence). The repertoire was sequenced with immunoSEQ multiplex PCR; TCRdb's copy has only in-frame clones and lacks some. In the table there are 2,500,000 or so clones, around 90% of which are singletons. The rearrangement uses TRBV19 and TRBJ1-4; 8 bases are shared with TRBD1. The source is a man aged 18 to 29 in good health. What was sequenced was naive CD4+ T cells sorted from blood. Specified subset: CD45RA+ positively selected. The CDR3 nucleotides are TGTGCCACCCGGACAGGGCGTTTTGCGTCGGGTATTTCTACTAATGAAAAACTGTTTTTT. It encodes CATRTGRFASGISTNEKLFF.